Below, one T cell receptor beta chain is given with its context. Its matching antigen is unknown. The time point is: persistent/refractory GD, antithyroid drugs over 5 years with positive TRAb. Researchers made the TCR library from RNA that was extracted from PBMCs. Patients met American Thyroid Association criteria for Graves' disease. V lost 3 bases to trimming and J lost 3 bases; unmatched junction nucleotides: 10. The CDR3 extends over 18 amino acids. Germline V gives CDR1 SGHRS, CDR2 YFSETQ. The data originate from a study of regulatory T cells in long-lasting Graves disease. According to the study, TCR beta libraries were built with iRepertoire HTBI primers and CDR3-region Arm-PCR. Authors' processing steps: Samples collectively showed 62 TRBV and approximately 13 TRBJ segments. TCRdb recomputed calls from the multiplex PCR reads with MiXCR, one row per CDR3 protein. For this entry, the V and J calls and clone size follow TCRdb and not the study's own pipeline. The repertoire holds hundreds of thousands of distinct CDR3 sequences, about 19% seen once, with approximately 31% in the top ten.

Study observations and caveats: Few sampled subjects may have lowered accuracy. Thyroid tissue went unstudied; only peripheral blood was examined.

The sequenced sample was peripheral blood mononuclear cells (PBMCs), obtained when the disease was refractory, from a patient treated with antithyroid drugs. The sequence was collected from a female donor with Graves disease. The chain has TRBV5-1 and TRBJ2-7, with TRBD2 identical over 15 bases. The CDR3 sequence: CASSSGLAGGIWFYEQYF. The CDR3 region has the DNA TGCGCCAGCAGCTCGGGACTAGCGGGGGGTATCTGGTTCTACGAGCAGTACTTC.